This T cell receptor beta chain comes out of a study of cytomegalovirus exposure and HLA in healthy donors. General study results and limits: HLA alleles showed associations with around 15,000 TCR beta sequences in a later analysis, at a 0.05 false discovery rate.

Remarks on this clone: The antigen is undetermined.

In the PCR, 60 Vbeta and 13 Jbeta primers were used. Profiling relied on immunoSEQ multiplex PCR, and the TCRdb table lists in-frame clones only, not all of them. In the table there are under 150,000 clones, around 76% of which are singletons. This TCR was sampled from a man between 18 and 29 years old in good health and CMV-seronegative. The sequencing input was PBMCs.

CDR3 loop: CSVGTGLEAFF. The CDR3 DNA follows: TGCAGCGTTGGGACAGGGCTTGAAGCTTTCTTT. This rearrangement joins TRBV29-1 to TRBJ1-1; 8 bases agree with TRBD1. Germline V gene data show CDR1 as SQVTM and CDR2 as ANQGSEA. CDR3 length: 11 amino acids. The J segment lost 7 bases and the V segment lost 4 bases, leaving 2 bases of the junction unmatched.